Presented here are 19 T cell receptor beta chains from one specimen sequenced in a study of T cell responses to AZD1222 COVID-19 vaccine. Assay: immunoSEQ multiplex PCR; the TCRdb copy retains only in-frame clones and omits some. The sample records some 110,000 clones, around 84% being singletons. The source was peripheral blood, collected 28 days after the second AZD1222 dose. These receptors were collected from an adult who received the AZD1222 COVID-19 vaccine.

The chain has TRBV9 and TRBJ2-7; D is perhaps TRBD1 (6 bases). Germline V gene data show CDR1 as SGDLS and CDR2 as YYNGEE. The V and J ends lost 1 base and 6 bases respectively, with 14 bases between them. The CDR3 is made up of 14 amino acids. The CDR3 sequence is CASSVQGIPAEQYF. The CDR3 DNA sequence: TGTGCCAGCAGCGTACAGGGGATCCCCGCCGAGCAGTACTTC.

The chain joins TRBV4-3 to TRBJ2-2; no definite D call. With 4 bases removed from V and 10 bases from J, the gap between germline ends came to 16 bases. The germline V gene encodes CDR1 LGHNA and CDR2 YSLEER. This CDR3 region has 14 residues. The CDR3 bases are TGCGCCAGCAGCCTGGACCCTGCGTACCCGGAGCTGTTTTTT. Translation: CASSLDPAYPELFF.

The rearrangement joins TRBV7-2 to TRBJ2-1, with 15 bases lining up with TRBD2. Unmatched junction bases numbered 4, after V lost 0 bases and J lost 7 bases. The germline CDR1 and CDR2 sequences are SGHTA and FQGNSA. The CDR3 consists of 17 residues. DNA for the CDR3: TGTGCCAGCAGCTTAGCCCGGACTAGCGGGGGGGCGAATGAGCAGTTCTTC. This translates into CASSLARTSGGANEQFF.

A few counts support this clone. The rearrangement uses TRBV6-2 or TRBV6-3 and TRBJ1-5; 7 nucleotides align to TRBD1. The V gene end was trimmed by 0 bases and the J gene end by 5 bases; junction bases not matched to a gene: 4. The CDR3 runs to 15 residues. CDR1 and CDR2 from the germline V gene are MNHEY and SVGEGT. CDR3 sequence reads: CASSYSYRGDQPQHF. The DNA of the CDR3 is TGTGCCAGCAGTTACTCCTACAGGGGTGATCAGCCCCAGCATTTT.

V usage is TRBV20-1 and J usage is TRBJ1-5, with 9 positions matching TRBD1. After removal of 3 bases from V and 6 bases from J, the junction contained 6 bases not matched to a gene. Germline lookup yields CDR1 DFQATT and CDR2 SNEGSKA (reference sequence). CDR3 length: 14 amino acids. CDR3 in amino acids: CSASAGTGSQPQHF. CDR3 nucleotide sequence: TGCAGTGCTAGTGCCGGGACAGGGTCTCAGCCCCAGCATTTT.

The CDR3, as DNA: TGTGCCAGCAGGCCAGGGATTGGAACTGAAGCTTTCTTT. This sequence encodes CASRPGIGTEAFF. The V call is TRBV6-5, the J call TRBJ1-1; weak D call: TRBD1 (5 bases). V was trimmed by 6 bases and J by 5 bases, leaving 13 bases between them. The CDR3 is 13 residues long. Per germline, CDR1 MNHEY and CDR2 SVGAGI.

The rearrangement links TRBV5-5 to TRBJ1-6; 7 bases line up with TRBD1. V trimming: 2 bases; J trimming: 8 bases; junction bases outside the gene matches: 4. Germline CDR1 reads SGHKS; CDR2 reads YYEKEE (reference sequence). The CDR3 loop spans 14 amino acids. The CDR3 loop is CASSFDRADSPLHF. CDR3 nucleotides: TGTGCCAGCAGCTTCGACAGGGCTGATTCACCCCTCCACTTT.

This chain uses TRBV19 with TRBJ2-1, with 8 bases lining up with TRBD2. The trim removed 3 bases at V and 7 bases at J, leaving 8 bases unmatched. Per the germline V gene, CDR1 is LNHDA and CDR2 is SQIVND (reference sequence). This CDR3 spans 15 amino acids. The CDR3 nucleotides are TGTGCCAGTAGTATTCAAGCGGGAGTTGGGAATGAGCAGTTCTTC. It is translated as CASSIQAGVGNEQFF.

This clone has a single count. The chain couples TRBV6-5 to TRBJ2-1; TRBD2 matches 10 bases. The V gene's germline CDR1 is MNHEY and CDR2 SVGAGI. V gave up 5 bases and J gave up 9 bases; unmatched junction bases: 10. The CDR3 runs 15 residues. CDR3 in amino acids: CASSNLAGVSVEQFF. In nucleotides, the CDR3 is TGTGCCAGCAGTAACCTAGCGGGAGTTAGTGTTGAGCAGTTCTTC.

This clone showed up just once. V is TRBV19 and J is TRBJ2-1, with 8 bases lining up with TRBD2. The CDR3 length is 16 residues. Germline loops: CDR1 LNHDA, CDR2 SQIVND (reference sequence). V lost 3 bases and J lost 8; bases outside the gene matches: 12. In nucleotides, the CDR3 is TGTGCCAGTAGTATTGAACCGGGACTAGTCAACGATGAGCAGTTCTTC. It codes for CASSIEPGLVNDEQFF.

V is TRBV7-9 and J is TRBJ2-3; D is possibly TRBD2 (5 bases). The CDR3 consists of 11 residues. From germline, CDR1 is SEHNR and CDR2 FQNEAQ (reference sequence). V was clipped by 2 bases and J by 8 bases, with 5 bases between them. The CDR3 DNA reads TGTGCCAGCAGCTTACTAGCTACGCAGTATTTT. This translates into CASSLLATQYF.

V is TRBV29-1 and J is TRBJ2-3, with 9 bases identical to TRBD1. Germline V gene sequence: CDR1 SQVTM, CDR2 ANQGSEA. This CDR3 spans 17 amino acids. Trimming cost V 5 bases and J 6 bases; bases outside gene matches: 18. The CDR3 is CSVSWTGAAFGGDTQYF. The CDR3 nucleotides read TGCAGCGTTTCCTGGACAGGGGCCGCGTTCGGTGGGGATACGCAGTATTTT.

The rearrangement joins TRBV19 to TRBJ2-1; 9 bases agree with TRBD2. CDR1 and CDR2 from the germline V gene are LNHDA and SQIVND (reference sequence). V was pared by 5 bases and J by 9 bases, with 8 bases of the junction left unmatched. CDR3 length: 14 residues. CDR3 nucleotides: TGTGCCAGTAGTGTCGGGACTAGCACTAGTGAGCAGTTCTTC. Translating gives CASSVGTSTSEQFF.

The V and J genes are TRBV7-9 and TRBJ1-3; unclear D gene. The CDR3 totals 16 residues. Trimming stripped 5 bases from V and 2 bases from J, with 16 bases between. Germline lookup yields CDR1 SEHNR and CDR2 FQNEAQ (reference sequence). The CDR3, as DNA: TGTGCCAGCAGCCCTTATCTCCAGGCGGCTGGAAACACCATATATTTT. This encodes CASSPYLQAAGNTIYF.

The chain is built from TRBV7-9 and TRBJ1-6; possibly TRBD1 for D (6 bases). The CDR3 has 15 amino acids. The germline V gene has CDR1 SEHNR and CDR2 FQNEAQ (reference sequence). The V end was cut by 5 bases, the J end by 2 bases, with 10 bases between. CDR3 nucleotides: TGTGCCAGCAGCGTTGGACAGACCTATAATTCACCCCTCCACTTT. It encodes CASSVGQTYNSPLHF.

This chain links TRBV6-2 or TRBV6-3 with TRBJ2-5; the D gene is possibly TRBD2 (6 bases). Germline CDR1 and CDR2: MNHEY and SVGEGT. The ends were cut back, 5 bases at V and 7 bases at J, with 11 bases in the middle. The CDR3 runs to 12 residues. Here the CDR3 DNA reads TGTGCCAGCAGTACTACGCGGGGGACCCAGTACTTC. This translates into CASSTTRGTQYF.

The chain joins TRBV7-9 to TRBJ1-4, with D uncertain. The CDR3 is made up of 14 amino acids. Germline V gene data show CDR1 as SEHNR and CDR2 as FQNEAQ (reference sequence). V lost 4 bases and J 8 bases, leaving 14 bases between the germline ends. The CDR3 region is CASSSPGLGEKLFF. In DNA, the CDR3 is TGTGCCAGCAGCTCCCCGGGCCTAGGGGAAAAACTGTTTTTT.

This chain uses TRBV5-1 with TRBJ2-1, with D unclear. The CDR3 loop spans 12 amino acids. Trimming left V 7 bases short and J 0 bases short, with 5 bases between. From germline, CDR1 is SGHRS and CDR2 YFSETQ. CDR3 DNA sequence: TGCGCCAGCTTCTCCTCCTACAATGAGCAGTTCTTC. It encodes CASFSSYNEQFF.

This chain connects TRBV5-1 to TRBJ2-3; D perhaps matches TRBD1 (5 bases). Germline V gene data show CDR1 as SGHRS and CDR2 as YFSETQ. This CDR3 is built from 14 residues. Trimming removed 3 bases from V and 1 base from J, with 9 bases in between. CDR3 sequence: CASSWKGGTDTQYF. The CDR3 DNA is TGCGCCAGCAGCTGGAAAGGGGGCACAGATACGCAGTATTTT.